The 27 T cell receptor beta chains listed next were all sequenced from one sample in a study of cytomegalovirus exposure and HLA in healthy donors. Some clones are missing from TCRdb's copy, which holds only in-frame ones; the method was immunoSEQ multiplex PCR. This table holds fewer than 200,000 clones, around 85% found once. The source material was PBMCs. These receptors originate from a man between 18 and 35 years old in good health and CMV-seropositive.

V gene TRBV6-5 combines with J gene TRBJ1-2, with TRBD1 identical over 7 bases. CDR1 and CDR2 (germline): MNHEY, SVGAGI. The CDR3 is 14 amino acids. Trimming cost V 7 bases and J 4 bases; bases outside gene matches: 9. CDR3 nucleotides: TGTGCCAGCACTATGAGACAGGGTGCCTATGGCTACACCTTC. Translating it yields CASTMRQGAYGYTF.

This clone was observed once. J is TRBJ1-1 and V is TRBV7-9; D is perhaps TRBD1 (5 bases). V lost 5 bases and J lost 0, with 10 bases in between. Germline V gives CDR1 SEHNR, CDR2 FQNEAQ (reference sequence). The CDR3 spans 14 residues. CDR3 loop: CASSPRQLNTEAFF. Written as DNA, the CDR3 is TGTGCCAGCAGCCCACGACAGTTGAACACTGAAGCTTTCTTT.

Here the CDR3 DNA reads TGTGCCAGCACTGCCGGGATCGCCTATGGCTACACCTTC. Its protein is CASTAGIAYGYTF. The chain carries TRBV6-5 and TRBJ1-2; D not resolved. Germline-derived CDR1 and CDR2 are MNHEY and SVGAGI. The CDR3 contains 13 residues. The ends were cut back, 7 bases at V and 4 bases at J, with 13 bases in the middle.

The chain joins TRBV5-6 to TRBJ2-5; 10 nucleotides match TRBD2. The CDR3 has 14 amino acids. V lost 5 bases and J lost 3; bases outside the gene matches: 4. Germline values: CDR1 SGHDT, CDR2 YYEEEE. The CDR3 nucleotides are TGTGCCAGCAGTTTTACTAGCGGGGAAGAGACCCAGTACTTC. This codes for CASSFTSGEETQYF.

This clone was recorded only once. The rearrangement links TRBV27 to TRBJ1-1; TRBD1 agrees at 8 bases. V gave up 8 bases and J gave up 6 bases; unmatched junction bases: 11. The CDR3 contains 14 residues. Germline values: CDR1 MNHEY, CDR2 SMNVEV (reference sequence). DNA of the CDR3: TGTGCCAGCTACCCTGCAGGGGGCTTGGCTGAAGCTTTCTTT. Amino acid sequence: CASYPAGGLAEAFF.

This clone was picked up a small number of times. V and J are TRBV6-5 and TRBJ1-6; possibly TRBD1 for D (5 bases). Germline CDR1 is MNHEY and CDR2 is SVGAGI. There are 12 residues in the CDR3. V was clipped by 5 bases and J by 10 bases, with 9 bases between them. The CDR3 region has the DNA TGTGCCAGCAGTCCCGGGGGGTCACCCCTCCACTTT. It specifies CASSPGGSPLHF.

The chain is built from TRBV19 and TRBJ2-5; D is unclear. The CDR3 loop spans 12 amino acids. V lost 8 bases to trimming and J lost 5 bases, with 12 bases between them. The germline V gene has CDR1 LNHDA and CDR2 SQIVND (reference sequence). The CDR3 loop reads CASQSSGETQYF. The CDR3, as DNA: TGTGCCAGTCAGTCCTCCGGGGAGACCCAGTACTTC.

This clone was observed many times. The chain is built from TRBV6-5 and TRBJ2-2; possible D gene TRBD1, 6 bases. There are 16 residues in the CDR3. Trimming stripped 0 bases from V and 2 bases from J, with 10 bases between. Germline V gives CDR1 MNHEY, CDR2 SVGAGI. The CDR3: CASSYSTTGNTGELFF. CDR3 DNA: TGTGCCAGCAGTTACTCGACGACAGGAAACACCGGGGAGCTGTTTTTT.

The rearrangement joins TRBV7-2 to TRBJ1-5; 8 bases align to TRBD1. V was pared by 6 bases and J by 5 bases, with 3 bases of the junction left unmatched. Germline CDR1 SGHTA, CDR2 FQGNSA. The CDR3 contains 13 residues. CDR3 loop: CASSSQGDQPQHF. DNA for the CDR3: TGTGCCAGCAGTTCACAGGGGGATCAGCCCCAGCATTTT. The full variable domain, its missing parts supplied by reference TRBV7-2 and TRBJ1-5, is GAGVSQSPSNKVTEKGKDVELRCDPISGHTALYWYRQSLGQGLEFLIYFQGNSAPDKSGLPSDRFSAERTGGSVSTLTIQRTQQEDSAVYLCASSSQGDQPQHFGDGTRLSIL.

This clone was seen a single time. The gene calls are TRBV5-4 and TRBJ2-7, with TRBD1 as a possible D gene (5 bases). CDR1 SGHNT and CDR2 YYREEE come from the germline V gene (reference sequence). Trimming removed 2 bases from V and 2 bases from J, with 11 bases in between. The CDR3 length is 14 residues. Written as DNA, the CDR3 is TGTGCCAGCAGCTTCCAGGGCGGACCCTACGAGCAGTACTTC. This codes for CASSFQGGPYEQYF.

This clone appeared many times. This sequence joins TRBV10-3 and TRBJ2-7; D is possibly TRBD2 (6 bases). The V end lost 6 bases, the J end lost 1 base, and 19 bases lay between the germline ends. This CDR3 is built from 16 residues. The germline CDR1 and CDR2 sequences are ENHRY and SYGVKD. CDR3 bases: TGTGCCATCAGCGACATCGGGGGTAAACTGTCCTACGAGCAGTACTTC. It is translated as CAISDIGGKLSYEQYF.

The V gene is TRBV11-2, the J gene TRBJ1-2; 7 nucleotides line up with TRBD1. Looked up from germline, CDR1 is SGHAT and CDR2 is FQNNGV. Losses at the gene ends were 5 bases for V and 4 bases for J; bases not matched to a gene: 4. The CDR3 runs 13 residues. CDR3 DNA sequence: TGTGCCAGCAGCATTGGACAGGTCTATGGCTACACCTTC. Protein sequence: CASSIGQVYGYTF.

The chain links TRBV4-2 to TRBJ2-2; D possibly corresponds to TRBD2 (6 bases). The CDR3 contains 15 residues. Between the trimmed V and J ends, which lost 1 base and 6 bases, there was a span of 12 bases. The germline gives CDR1 LGHNA, CDR2 YNFKEQ. The CDR3 nucleotides are TGTGCCAGCAGCCAAGGACTAGATCTCGCCGGGGAGCTGTTTTTT. Translation gives CASSQGLDLAGELFF.

The sample holds one count of this clone. This chain joins TRBV28 and TRBJ2-7; 8 nucleotides align to TRBD1. Germline V gene data show CDR1 as MDHEN and CDR2 as SYDVKM. The CDR3 contains 14 residues. V shed 4 bases and J 2 bases; nucleotides not matched to a gene: 4. This CDR3 reads CASSSGQATYEQYF. As DNA, the CDR3 is TGTGCCAGCAGTTCGGGACAGGCAACCTACGAGCAGTACTTC.

The chain joins TRBV7-6 to TRBJ2-1; D tentatively reads TRBD1 or TRBD2 (9 bases each). Germline V lookup: CDR1 SGHVS, CDR2 FNYEAQ. Trimming removed 5 bases at V and 4 bases at J, with 27 bases between. This CDR3 spans 19 amino acids. The CDR3 nucleotides are TGTGCCAGCAGCGCACCGGGACAGGGAAGGAGCGGGGGGTACAATGAGCAGTTCTTC. Translation: CASSAPGQGRSGGYNEQFF.

This chain uses TRBV5-6 with TRBJ2-1, with 11 bases matching TRBD2. The CDR3 covers 16 residues. V was clipped by 4 bases and J by 7 bases; unmatched bases: 10. The germline CDR1 and CDR2 sequences are SGHDT and YYEEEE. This CDR3 is CASSPVTSGSGNEQFF. Written as DNA, the CDR3 is TGTGCCAGCAGCCCTGTTACTAGCGGGAGTGGGAATGAGCAGTTCTTC.

The CDR3 nucleotides read TGTGCCTGGAGTGTTTGGGGAGGGATGAACACTGAAGCTTTCTTT. This codes for CAWSVWGGMNTEAFF. The chain has TRBV30 and TRBJ1-1; D uncertain. Germline V gene lookup returns CDR1 GTSNPN and CDR2 SVGIG (reference sequence). The V gene lost 0 bases and the J gene lost 0 bases, with 11 bases spanning the gap. This CDR3 contains 15 residues.

The J gene is TRBJ1-2, the V gene TRBV2, with D tentatively TRBD1 (6 bases). Trimming took off 8 bases at V and 3 bases at J, with 16 bases between the two ends. The CDR3 has 14 residues. CDR1 is SNHLY and CDR2 is FYNNEI in the germline V gene. For the CDR3, the DNA is TGTGCCAGCGCGGGCAAGACAGGCTACTATGGCTACACCTTC. Protein sequence: CASAGKTGYYGYTF.

The chain links TRBV30 to TRBJ1-4, with D uncertain. CDR3 length: 13 residues. Per the germline V gene, CDR1 is GTSNPN and CDR2 is SVGIG (reference sequence). V shed 0 bases and J shed 8 bases, with 10 bases lying between them. The CDR3 region has the DNA TGTGCCTGGAGTGTAACCGGGAACGAAAAACTGTTTTTT. It translates to CAWSVTGNEKLFF.

The chain uses TRBV5-1 and TRBJ1-4, with D uncertain. Trimming took 4 bases from V and 3 from J, leaving 16 bases between them. From germline, CDR1 is SGHRS and CDR2 YFSETQ. The CDR3 is 16 amino acids. The CDR3 here is CASSPREGKSNEKLFF. CDR3 nucleotide sequence: TGCGCCAGCAGCCCTAGAGAGGGAAAGTCTAATGAAAAACTGTTTTTT.

The chain joins TRBV28 to TRBJ2-7, with 10 bases matching TRBD2. J lost 3 bases, V lost 5 bases, and 4 bases had no gene match. In germline, CDR1 is MDHEN, CDR2 SYDVKM. The CDR3 is 14 amino acids. The DNA of the CDR3 is TGTGCCAGCAGTACTAGCGGGGTAAACTACGAGCAGTACTTC. The encoded protein is CASSTSGVNYEQYF.

This clone has only one observation. The CDR3 DNA reads TGTGCCAGCAGCCCTCCGTCAAGCGGGAGCTCCTACGAGCAGTACTTC. Its translation is CASSPPSSGSSYEQYF. The chain uses TRBV7-9 and TRBJ2-7; 8 bases agree with TRBD2. Germline lookup yields CDR1 SEHNR and CDR2 FQNEAQ (reference sequence). This CDR3 is 16 amino acids long. V was clipped by 5 bases and J by 0 bases; unmatched bases: 9. The variable domain in full, completed from reference TRBV7-9 and TRBJ2-7, reads DTGVSQNPRHKITKRGQNVTFRCDPISEHNRLYWYRQTLGQGPEFLTYFQNEAQLEKSRLLSDRFSAERPKGSFSTLEIQRTEQGDSAMYLCASSPPSSGSSYEQYFGPGTRLTVT.

The J gene is TRBJ2-3, the V gene TRBV29-1; 9 bases map to TRBD2. This CDR3 is 16 amino acids long. Germline loops: CDR1 SQVTM, CDR2 ANQGSEA. The V gene end was trimmed by 4 bases and the J gene end by 4 bases; junction bases not matched to a gene: 12. The CDR3 DNA follows: TGCAGCGTTGTTTCCCCTATAGCGGGAGAAGCAGATACGCAGTATTTT. This encodes CSVVSPIAGEADTQYF.

The chain is built from TRBV29-1 and TRBJ1-1, with no clear D. Trimming shortened V by 4 bases and J by 0 bases, and 9 bases separated the two germline ends. CDR3 length equals 13 residues. Per the germline V gene, CDR1 is SQVTM and CDR2 is ANQGSEA. CDR3: CSVVSQLNTEAFF. CDR3 bases: TGCAGCGTTGTATCACAATTGAACACTGAAGCTTTCTTT. The full variable domain, with the rest looked up from reference TRBV29-1 and TRBJ1-1, is SAVISQKPSRDICQRGTSLTIQCQVDSQVTMMFWYRQQPGQSLTLIATANQGSEATYESGFVIDKFPISRPNLTFSTLTVSNMSPEDSSIYLCSVVSQLNTEAFFGQGTRLTVV.

V usage is TRBV27 and J usage is TRBJ2-7; 8 nucleotides match TRBD2. The length of the CDR3 is 15 residues. V lost 5 bases to trimming and J lost 0 bases; unmatched junction nucleotides: 6. Germline lookup yields CDR1 MNHEY and CDR2 SMNVEV (reference sequence). CDR3 sequence reads: CASSRSGTSSYEQYF. The CDR3 DNA reads as TGTGCCAGCAGTCGGTCCGGGACTAGCTCCTACGAGCAGTACTTC.

The rearrangement joins TRBV5-6 to TRBJ2-4; TRBD1 agrees at 7 bases. After removal of 2 bases from V and 0 bases from J, the junction contained 8 bases not matched to a gene. CDR3 length equals 17 residues. In germline, CDR1 is SGHDT, CDR2 YYEEEE. The CDR3 DNA is TGTGCCAGCAGCTTCAGGCAGGGGGAACTAGCCAAAAACATTCAGTACTTC. It codes for CASSFRQGELAKNIQYF. Full variable domain (outside the CDR3, taken from reference TRBV5-6 and TRBJ2-4): DAGVTQSPTHLIKTRGQQVTLRCSPKSGHDTVSWYQQALGQGPQFIFQYYEEEERQRGNFPDRFSGHQFPNYSSELNVNALLLGDSALYLCASSFRQGELAKNIQYFGAGTRLSVL.

This clone was found once. This CDR3 is CASSPGGPGSGNTIYF. DNA for the CDR3: TGCGCCAGCAGCCCCGGGGGGCCGGGCTCTGGAAACACCATATATTTT. This chain joins TRBV5-1 and TRBJ1-3; tentative D call: TRBD1 (6 bases). Germline loops: CDR1 SGHRS, CDR2 YFSETQ. V lost 4 bases and J lost 0, with 14 bases in between. The CDR3 is 16 residues long.